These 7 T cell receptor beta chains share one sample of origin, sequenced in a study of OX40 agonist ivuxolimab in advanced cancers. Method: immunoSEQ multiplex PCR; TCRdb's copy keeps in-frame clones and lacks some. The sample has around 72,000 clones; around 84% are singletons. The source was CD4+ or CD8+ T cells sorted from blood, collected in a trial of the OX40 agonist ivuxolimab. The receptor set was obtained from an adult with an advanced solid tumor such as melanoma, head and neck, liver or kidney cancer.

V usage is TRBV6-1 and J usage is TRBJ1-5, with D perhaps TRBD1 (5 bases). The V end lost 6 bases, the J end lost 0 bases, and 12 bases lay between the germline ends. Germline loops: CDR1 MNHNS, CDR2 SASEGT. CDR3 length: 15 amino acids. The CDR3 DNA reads TGTGCCAGCAGCTCTCGGACAAATAGCAATCAGCCCCAGCATTTT. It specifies CASSSRTNSNQPQHF.

CDR3 amino acids: CASSSRLAGGPYEQYF. The CDR3 DNA reads as TGTGCCAGCAGTTCGAGACTAGCGGGAGGGCCCTACGAGCAGTACTTC. The rearrangement links TRBV27 to TRBJ2-5, with TRBD2 matching over 14 bases. The J call could be wrong; TRBJ2-7 is a better fit for the DNA end. The CDR3 extends over 16 amino acids. Germline V lookup: CDR1 MNHEY, CDR2 SMNVEV (reference sequence).

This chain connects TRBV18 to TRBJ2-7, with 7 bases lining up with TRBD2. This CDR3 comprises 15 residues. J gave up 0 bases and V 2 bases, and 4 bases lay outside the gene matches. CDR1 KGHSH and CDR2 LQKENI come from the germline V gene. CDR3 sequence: CASSPGREASYEQYF. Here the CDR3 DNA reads TGTGCCAGCTCACCAGGTCGGGAGGCCTCCTACGAGCAGTACTTC.

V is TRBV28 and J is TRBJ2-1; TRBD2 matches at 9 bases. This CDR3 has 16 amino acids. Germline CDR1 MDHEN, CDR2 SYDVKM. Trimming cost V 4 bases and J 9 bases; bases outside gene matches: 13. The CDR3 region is CASSSPQIAGDGEQFF. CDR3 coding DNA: TGTGCCAGCAGTTCACCTCAGATAGCGGGAGACGGTGAGCAGTTCTTC.

Here the CDR3 reads CASSKHDSRQYF. The CDR3 region has the DNA TGTGCCAGCAGTAAACATGACTCGCGGCAGTACTTC. The J gene is TRBJ2-7, the V gene TRBV6-1; no clear D gene. V lost 5 bases, J lost 9 bases, and 14 bases lay in between. This CDR3 is 12 amino acids long. CDR1 is MNHNS and CDR2 is SASEGT in the germline V gene.

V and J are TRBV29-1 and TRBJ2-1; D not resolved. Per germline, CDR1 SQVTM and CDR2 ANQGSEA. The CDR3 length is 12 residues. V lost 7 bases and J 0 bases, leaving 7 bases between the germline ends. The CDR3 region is CSAPSSYNEQFF. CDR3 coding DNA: TGCAGCGCACCGAGCTCCTACAATGAGCAGTTCTTC.

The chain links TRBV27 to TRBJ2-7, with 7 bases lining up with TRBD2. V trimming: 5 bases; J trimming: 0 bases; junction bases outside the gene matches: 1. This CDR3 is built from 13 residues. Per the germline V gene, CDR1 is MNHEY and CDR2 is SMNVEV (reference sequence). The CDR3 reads CASSGRASYEQYF. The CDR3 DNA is TGTGCCAGCAGTGGGAGGGCCTCCTACGAGCAGTACTTC.